These 18 T cell receptor beta chains share one sample of origin, sequenced in a study of cytomegalovirus exposure and HLA in healthy donors. The primer mix had 60 Vbeta and 13 Jbeta primers. Clones were sequenced by immunoSEQ multiplex PCR, and TCRdb holds only the in-frame ones, with some missing. The sample contains 150,000 to 200,000 clones, approximately 80% of which appear only once. The source material was PBMCs. The origin of the receptors is a man aged 50 to 59 in good health and CMV-seropositive.

This clone was counted once. The V gene is TRBV25-1, the J gene TRBJ1-3, with no clear D. Germline CDR1 and CDR2: MGHDK and SYGVNS. The CDR3 has 14 residues. Between the trimmed V and J ends, which lost 6 bases and 4 bases, there was a span of 13 bases. This CDR3 is CASSQLSGGNTIYF. As DNA, the CDR3 is TGTGCCAGCAGCCAACTGTCGGGGGGAAACACCATATATTTT.

The V gene is TRBV30, the J gene TRBJ1-6; weak D call: TRBD1 (5 bases). Per germline, CDR1 GTSNPN and CDR2 SVGIG (reference sequence). The CDR3 consists of 13 residues. V was shortened by 7 bases and J by 7 bases, with 14 bases between the two germline ends. The CDR3 reads CAYCGGGNSPLHF. CDR3 in DNA: TGTGCCTACTGTGGGGGGGGGAATTCACCCCTCCACTTT.

The V gene is TRBV6-5, the J gene TRBJ1-5; 7 bases fit TRBD1. Per the germline V gene, CDR1 is MNHEY and CDR2 is SVGAGI. V lost 2 bases and J lost 4; bases outside the gene matches: 5. CDR3 length equals 15 residues. CDR3 bases: TGTGCCAGCAGTTACACCTACAGGGGTAATCAGCCCCAGCATTTT. This encodes CASSYTYRGNQPQHF.

The CDR3 nucleotides are TGTGCCAGTACTTTAAACGGACTAGCGGGGTTCTCTCTCAATGAGCAGTTCTTC. Its protein is CASTLNGLAGFSLNEQFF. The gene calls are TRBV19 and TRBJ2-1; 12 bases agree with TRBD2. After removal of 7 bases from V and 6 bases from J, the junction contained 16 bases not matched to a gene. Germline-derived CDR1 and CDR2 are LNHDA and SQIVND (reference sequence). The CDR3 covers 18 residues.

The rearrangement uses TRBV6-1 and TRBJ1-5; D uncertain. Germline V gene lookup returns CDR1 MNHNS and CDR2 SASEGT. Trimming pared 2 bases from V and 6 bases from J, leaving 8 bases between. This CDR3 region has 13 residues. The CDR3 reads CASSERERQPQHF. The DNA for the CDR3 is TGTGCCAGCAGTGAACGGGAACGTCAGCCCCAGCATTTT.

The chain carries TRBV12-5 and TRBJ1-1, with D hard to call. V dropped 1 base and J dropped 5 bases, with 8 bases sitting between them. CDR1 LGHNT and CDR2 FRNRAP come from the germline V gene. CDR3 length: 13 amino acids. CDR3 bases: TGTGCTAGTGGTTTGGGGGCCAAGACTGAAGCTTTCTTT. This encodes CASGLGAKTEAFF.

The gene calls are TRBV6-1 and TRBJ1-2, with D hard to call. The V and J ends lost 7 bases and 0 bases respectively, with 9 bases between them. CDR1 and CDR2 (germline): MNHNS, SASEGT. The CDR3 has 13 residues. The CDR3 sequence: CASIREANYGYTF. CDR3 bases: TGTGCCAGCATACGGGAAGCTAACTATGGCTACACCTTC.

This clone was seen a handful of times. The rearrangement uses TRBV11-2 and TRBJ2-1, with 10 bases identical to TRBD1. This CDR3 spans 18 amino acids. The V segment lost 2 bases and the J segment 4 bases; nucleotides outside the gene matches: 11. Germline V CDR1 and CDR2: SGHAT, FQNNGV. This chain's CDR3 is CASSLRDRGRGGYNEQFF. For the CDR3, the DNA is TGTGCCAGCAGCTTAAGGGACAGGGGTCGCGGGGGATACAATGAGCAGTTCTTC.

This chain joins TRBV6-5 and TRBJ1-2, with 8 bases identical to TRBD1. The CDR3 is 16 residues long. Trimming at V came to 2 bases and at J to 4 bases, leaving 9 bases not matched to a gene. Germline V gene data show CDR1 as MNHEY and CDR2 as SVGAGI. The CDR3 here is CASSYALDRVLYGYTF. The CDR3 DNA is TGTGCCAGCAGTTACGCCCTGGACAGGGTGCTCTATGGCTACACCTTC.

The CDR3 DNA follows: TGTGCCAGCAGTGAGGAGGGCGCAGGTAGCTATGGCTACACCTTC. Translated, it gives CASSEEGAGSYGYTF. V gene TRBV2 combines with J gene TRBJ1-2; D gene ambiguous. V lost 3 bases and J lost 4, with 15 bases in between. Germline CDR1 is SNHLY and CDR2 is FYNNEI. There are 15 residues in the CDR3.

This clone was found once. The chain joins TRBV30 to TRBJ1-5; the D gene is possibly TRBD1 (5 bases). Trimming cost V 1 base and J 6 bases, with 13 bases left between them. Germline values: CDR1 GTSNPN, CDR2 SVGIG (reference sequence). The CDR3 contains 14 residues. The CDR3 loop is CAWSGGPGGQPQHF. DNA of the CDR3: TGTGCCTGGAGTGGCGGGCCGGGGGGTCAGCCCCAGCATTTT.

The J gene is TRBJ2-4, the V gene TRBV7-2; TRBD1 matches at 9 bases. The junction had 8 bases not matched to a gene; V was cut back by 5 bases and J by 0 bases. Germline CDR1 reads SGHTA; CDR2 reads FQGNSA. The CDR3 length is 17 residues. The CDR3 reads CASSPRTGVIAKNIQYF. As DNA, the CDR3 is TGTGCCAGCAGCCCTCGGACAGGGGTGATAGCCAAAAACATTCAGTACTTC.

The chain employs TRBV29-1 and TRBJ1-1; D is undetermined. Germline CDR1 and CDR2: SQVTM and ANQGSEA. V gave up 6 bases and J gave up 5 bases, with 13 bases separating them. CDR3 size: 12 residues. DNA for the CDR3: TGCAGCGTCCGAAATGCTAATACTGAAGCTTTCTTT. Its protein is CSVRNANTEAFF. Drawing the rest from reference TRBV29-1 and TRBJ1-1, the complete variable domain is SAVISQKPSRDICQRGTSLTIQCQVDSQVTMMFWYRQQPGQSLTLIATANQGSEATYESGFVIDKFPISRPNLTFSTLTVSNMSPEDSSIYLCSVRNANTEAFFGQGTRLTVV.

The rearrangement links TRBV5-5 to TRBJ1-1; D is possibly TRBD1 (5 bases). The V end lost 2 bases, the J end lost 4 bases, and 18 bases lay between the germline ends. The CDR3 extends over 16 amino acids. Germline assignment: CDR1 SGHKS and CDR2 YYEKEE (reference sequence). CDR3 region: CASSFGARLFGTEAFF. CDR3 DNA sequence: TGTGCCAGCAGCTTTGGGGCCAGACTTTTTGGCACTGAAGCTTTCTTT.

The chain carries TRBV6-4 and TRBJ2-7, with D possibly TRBD2 on 5 matching bases. In germline, CDR1 is MRHNA, CDR2 SNTAGT. This CDR3 has 16 residues. The V and J ends lost 4 bases and 1 base respectively, with 17 bases between them. The CDR3 loop reads CASSVGSELGSYEQYF. The CDR3 region has the DNA TGTGCCAGCAGTGTCGGCAGCGAACTAGGGTCCTACGAGCAGTACTTC.

This clone showed up just a few times. V gene TRBV10-3 combines with J gene TRBJ2-1; TRBD2 matches 9 bases. This CDR3 is 15 amino acids long. After removal of 2 bases from V and 4 bases from J, the junction contained 3 bases not matched to a gene. The germline gives CDR1 ENHRY, CDR2 SYGVKD. CDR3 amino acids: CAISESGGSYNEQFF. The CDR3 coding sequence is TGTGCCATCAGTGAGAGCGGGGGGTCTTACAATGAGCAGTTCTTC.

The chain combines TRBV19 with TRBJ1-1, with 10 bases matching TRBD1. The trim removed 10 bases at V and 6 bases at J, leaving 17 bases unmatched. The CDR3 contains 16 residues. Germline V gene sequence: CDR1 LNHDA, CDR2 SQIVND (reference sequence). CDR3 in DNA: TGTGCCACTTCGGCGGGGACAGGGGTACGAGTGGCTGAAGCTTTCTTT. Translated, it gives CATSAGTGVRVAEAFF.

The chain combines TRBV28 with TRBJ2-2; maybe TRBD2 (6 bases). Germline V lookup: CDR1 MDHEN, CDR2 SYDVKM. Trimming left V 3 bases short and J 4 bases short, with 12 bases between. The CDR3 contains 15 residues. Written as DNA, the CDR3 is TGTGCCAGCAGTTTCCATCGGGGAGGCACCGGGGAGCTGTTTTTT. Encoded protein: CASSFHRGGTGELFF.